One sample yielded the 30 T cell receptor beta chains listed below, sequenced in a study of T cell repertoires in cytomegalovirus infection. Antigen specificity for these receptors is unknown. One entry per CDR3 protein results from TCRdb running MiXCR on the reads. The sample shows 650,000 to 900,000 distinct CDR3 sequences, approximately 32% of them seen only once. Source: cultured CD8+ T cells from PBMCs, taken from culture after CMV antigen stimulation. These receptors were collected from a human donor in good health (CMV status not recorded). Some clones in this sample may be carry-over from other donors' samples.

This sequence joins TRBV19 and TRBJ1-2, with a possible D match to TRBD1 (5 bases). V dropped 6 bases and J dropped 4 bases, with 12 bases sitting between them. Germline values: CDR1 LNHDA, CDR2 SQIVND (reference sequence). The CDR3 sequence is 13 residues long. In DNA form, the CDR3 reads TGTGCCAGTAGCCCAGACAGCACCTATGGCTACACCTTC. This codes for CASSPDSTYGYTF.

This clonotype has only a few counts. The CDR3 DNA is TGTGCCAGCAGTTATACCGGGACAGGGGACGAGCAGTACGTC. Its protein is CASSYTGTGDEQYV. The genes are TRBV6-2 or TRBV6-3 and TRBJ2-7, with TRBD1 matching over 10 bases. Germline CDR1 MNHEY, CDR2 SVGEGT. The CDR3 covers 14 residues. Unmatched junction bases numbered 4, after V lost 3 bases and J lost 5 bases.

This clonotype was seen ten or more times. This chain uses TRBV12-3 or TRBV12-4 with TRBJ2-1; 15 bases are a match to TRBD2. The CDR3 consists of 16 residues. V lost 7 bases to trimming and J lost 7 bases; unmatched junction nucleotides: 8. The chain's CDR3 is CASITGTSGGFNEQFF. The DNA for the CDR3 is TGTGCCAGCATTACCGGGACTAGCGGGGGGTTTAATGAGCAGTTCTTC.

Concerning this clonotype: Being one base from a much bigger clone, this may be a read error. The V gene is TRBV2, the J gene TRBJ1-5; D is undetermined. The CDR3 has 14 residues. Per germline, CDR1 SNHLY and CDR2 FYNNEI. V was pared by 4 bases and J by 1 base, with 8 bases between. The CDR3, as DNA: TGTGCCAGCAGTGTAGGGAGGAGCAATCAGCCCCAGCATTTT. It translates to CASSVGRSNQPQHF.

This clonotype appeared a few times. The chain couples TRBV5-6 to TRBJ1-5; 8 bases line up with TRBD1. The CDR3 consists of 18 residues. Trimming at V came to 0 bases and at J to 2 bases, leaving 10 bases not matched to a gene. The V gene's germline CDR1 is SGHDT and CDR2 YYEEEE. The CDR3 DNA reads as TGTGCCAGCAGCTTGGAATCGGGCAGGGGGCGAGGCAATCAGCCCCAGCATTTT. This codes for CASSLESGRGRGNQPQHF.

The sample holds a few counts of this clonotype. The rearrangement links TRBV11-2 to TRBJ2-1; the match to TRBD2 covers 9 bases. Trimming cost V 0 bases and J 0 bases; bases outside gene matches: 21. There are 23 residues in the CDR3. Per the germline V gene, CDR1 is SGHAT and CDR2 is FQNNGV. CDR3 sequence reads: CASSLDSLRLASGAKSSYNEQFF. The CDR3 DNA follows: TGTGCCAGCAGCTTAGATTCCCTGAGGTTGGCTAGCGGGGCCAAAAGCTCCTACAATGAGCAGTTCTTC.

The rearrangement joins TRBV19 to TRBJ1-3; D uncertain. CDR1 is LNHDA, CDR2 SQIVND, per germline (reference sequence). CDR3 length: 15 residues. Trimming stripped 3 bases from V and 0 bases from J, with 9 bases between. In DNA form, the CDR3 reads TGTGCCAGTAGTATTAACGGTAGCTCTGGAAACACCATATATTTT. It codes for CASSINGSSGNTIYF.

The chain joins TRBV14 to TRBJ2-5; 7 positions match TRBD1. V was clipped by 1 base and J by 4 bases; unmatched bases: 15. Germline CDR1 and CDR2: SGHDN and FVKESK. The CDR3 extends over 18 amino acids. CDR3 DNA: TGTGCCAGCAGCCAAGGCGCCCGAACAGGGGCGGTAGGAGAGACCCAGTACTTC. Amino acid sequence: CASSQGARTGAVGETQYF.

This clonotype was seen at least ten times. The chain joins TRBV7-6 to TRBJ2-1; D perhaps matches TRBD1 (5 bases). This CDR3 has 12 amino acids. From germline, CDR1 is SGHVS and CDR2 FNYEAQ. Trimming stripped 8 bases from V and 9 bases from J, with 14 bases between. CDR3 in amino acids: CASSAGSAEQFF. The CDR3 DNA is TGTGCCAGCTCCGCAGGGTCGGCTGAGCAGTTCTTC.

The rearrangement links TRBV9 to TRBJ2-3; D might be TRBD1 (6 bases). Germline assignment: CDR1 SGDLS and CDR2 YYNGEE. The CDR3 length is 16 residues. V lost 4 bases and J 0 bases, leaving 15 bases between the germline ends. The DNA of the CDR3 is TGTGCCAGCAGCATCCGGACAGTCTCTAGCACAGATACGCAGTATTTT. Translating it yields CASSIRTVSSTDTQYF.

The sample holds a few counts of this clonotype. The rearrangement joins TRBV15 to TRBJ1-5; 8 bases line up with TRBD1. Per the germline V gene, CDR1 is LNHNV and CDR2 is YYDKDF (reference sequence). J gave up 0 bases and V 5 bases, and 12 bases lay outside the gene matches. This CDR3 has 18 residues. CDR3 DNA: TGTGCCACCAGCCGTACCGGCGGGACAGGAGTTAGCAATCAGCCCCAGCATTTT. Translating it yields CATSRTGGTGVSNQPQHF.

This chain connects TRBV9 to TRBJ2-1; 10 positions agree with TRBD2. J lost 4 bases, V lost 3 bases, and 13 bases had no gene match. Germline lookup yields CDR1 SGDLS and CDR2 YYNGEE. This CDR3 has 18 residues. CDR3 DNA: TGTGCCAGCAGCGGGGGGGCGGGTACTAGCGGGGCATACAATGAGCAGTTCTTC. This translates into CASSGGAGTSGAYNEQFF.

The chain couples TRBV9 to TRBJ2-3; D may be TRBD2 (7 bases). Trimming shortened V by 0 bases and J by 4 bases, and 24 bases separated the two germline ends. The germline V gene encodes CDR1 SGDLS and CDR2 YYNGEE. This CDR3 region has 19 residues. In DNA form, the CDR3 reads TGTGCCAGCAGCGTAGGAGGGCTAGTGGGGGGGCCGTTTGCAGATACGCAGTATTTT. This sequence encodes CASSVGGLVGGPFADTQYF.

There are a few counts of this clonotype. The chain couples TRBV6-5 to TRBJ2-5, with 14 nucleotides matching TRBD2. V trimming: 4 bases; J trimming: 2 bases; junction bases outside the gene matches: 6. The CDR3 covers 17 residues. In germline, CDR1 is MNHEY, CDR2 SVGAGI. The CDR3 reads CASSFERLAGGQETQYF. For the CDR3, the DNA is TGTGCCAGCAGTTTCGAACGACTAGCGGGGGGGCAAGAGACCCAGTACTTC.

This clonotype was counted at least ten times. The chain joins TRBV7-2 to TRBJ1-6; D not resolved. Germline lookup yields CDR1 SGHTA and CDR2 FQGNSA. The CDR3 covers 17 residues. Trimming cost V 0 bases and J 5 bases, with 14 bases left between them. The CDR3 sequence: CASSLAGGRANNSPLHF. CDR3 bases: TGTGCCAGCAGCTTAGCGGGTGGGAGGGCGAATAATTCACCCCTCCACTTT.

This chain uses TRBV6-1 with TRBJ2-3, with D possibly being TRBD2 (7 bases). CDR1 and CDR2 (germline): MNHNS, SASEGT. The CDR3 contains 15 residues. The V end was cut by 6 bases, the J end by 4 bases, with 17 bases between. For the CDR3, the DNA is TGTGCCAGCAGACATCTAGCGGACAGCCCAGATACGCAGTATTTT. Translation: CASRHLADSPDTQYF.

The chain has TRBV27 and TRBJ1-6; TRBD1 aligns across 7 bases. The J segment lost 5 bases and the V segment lost 4 bases, leaving 5 bases of the junction unmatched. The CDR3 length is 15 residues. Looked up from germline, CDR1 is MNHEY and CDR2 is SMNVEV (reference sequence). The CDR3 region has the DNA TGTGCCAGCAGTTACAGACAGGGTAATAATTCACCCCTCCACTTT. Its translation: CASSYRQGNNSPLHF.

Only a few counts were recorded for this clonotype. The rearrangement links TRBV2 to TRBJ1-2, with TRBD1 identical over 7 bases. With V trimmed by 7 bases and J by 7 bases, 3 bases remained unmatched. Germline CDR1 reads SNHLY; CDR2 reads FYNNEI. CDR3 length: 11 amino acids. CDR3 DNA sequence: TGTGCCAGCACAGGGGGTGCTGGCTACACCTTC. It is translated as CASTGGAGYTF.

The gene calls are TRBV7-2 and TRBJ1-6, with a weak D call TRBD1 (5 bases). The ends were cut back, 4 bases at V and 14 bases at J, with 9 bases in the middle. Germline V CDR1 and CDR2: SGHTA, FQGNSA. The CDR3 is made up of 11 amino acids. Written as DNA, the CDR3 is TGTGCCAGCAGCTCGGGACTCTCCCTCCACTTT. This sequence encodes CASSSGLSLHF.

The chain joins TRBV5-5 to TRBJ1-5; TRBD1 matches at 9 bases. The CDR3 has 14 residues. Germline V gene lookup returns CDR1 SGHKS and CDR2 YYEKEE (reference sequence). The trim removed 4 bases at V and 6 bases at J, leaving 5 bases unmatched. CDR3 protein: CASSPDRGSQPQHF. The CDR3 DNA follows: TGTGCCAGCAGCCCGGACAGGGGAAGTCAGCCCCAGCATTTT.

The chain joins TRBV5-1 to TRBJ2-1; unclear D gene. Between the trimmed V and J ends, which lost 0 bases and 0 bases, there was a span of 10 bases. The CDR3 totals 16 residues. Per germline, CDR1 SGHRS and CDR2 YFSETQ. CDR3 nucleotides: TGCGCCAGCAGCTTGGCGGAAGCCTACTCCTACAATGAGCAGTTCTTC. This gives the protein CASSLAEAYSYNEQFF.

V and J are TRBV7-2 and TRBJ2-3; D is undetermined. The germline V gene has CDR1 SGHTA and CDR2 FQGNSA. CDR3 length equals 13 residues. Trimming stripped 6 bases from V and 4 bases from J, with 11 bases between. The CDR3 sequence is CASRHVSSDTQYF. In DNA form, the CDR3 reads TGTGCCAGCAGGCATGTCTCGTCAGATACGCAGTATTTT.

This clonotype was detected a few times. The V call is TRBV7-6, the J call TRBJ2-3; D gene ambiguous. V lost 1 base, J lost 6 bases, and 8 bases lay in between. The germline V gene encodes CDR1 SGHVS and CDR2 FNYEAQ. This CDR3 is 13 amino acids long. The DNA of the CDR3 is TGTGCCAGCAGCTTAGGCTTGGTGGATACGCAGTATTTT. Its translation: CASSLGLVDTQYF.

The gene calls are TRBV6-5 and TRBJ2-1, with D perhaps matching TRBD2 (7 bases). The CDR3 has 16 amino acids. Germline loops: CDR1 MNHEY, CDR2 SVGAGI. V lost 2 bases to trimming and J lost 1 base, with 12 bases between them. DNA for the CDR3: TGTGCCAGCAGTTACGAGGGGGGGAGGTCCTACAATGAGCAGTTCTTC. This sequence encodes CASSYEGGRSYNEQFF.

V gene TRBV6-5 combines with J gene TRBJ2-1, with D perhaps matching TRBD1 (6 bases). Trimming left V 6 bases short and J 7 bases short, with 10 bases between. Germline values: CDR1 MNHEY, CDR2 SVGAGI. The CDR3 runs 12 residues. The CDR3 region has the DNA TGTGCCAGCAGCCACAGGGTGAATGAGCAGTTCTTC. It specifies CASSHRVNEQFF.

The J gene is TRBJ2-3, the V gene TRBV5-1, with TRBD1 matching 7 bases. Germline V gene data show CDR1 as SGHRS and CDR2 as YFSETQ. V was pared by 7 bases and J by 3 bases, with 11 bases of the junction left unmatched. This CDR3 has 15 residues. CDR3 in amino acids: CASAMRQGETDTQYF. CDR3 DNA sequence: TGCGCCAGCGCTATGCGGCAGGGGGAGACAGATACGCAGTATTTT.

This clonotype was seen at least ten times. The rearrangement uses TRBV13 and TRBJ1-2; tentative D call: TRBD1 (6 bases). Germline assignment: CDR1 PRHDT and CDR2 FYEKMQ (reference sequence). CDR3 length: 13 residues. V lost 5 bases and J 6 bases, leaving 13 bases between the germline ends. CDR3 residues: CASSLQGSDGYTF. The DNA for the CDR3 is TGTGCCAGCAGCCTACAGGGATCTGATGGCTACACCTTC.

The CDR3 protein is CASSQYSSGNTIYF. The CDR3 DNA follows: TGTGCCAGCAGCCAATATAGCTCTGGAAACACCATATATTTT. The chain carries TRBV9 and TRBJ1-3, with D unresolved. The CDR3 sequence is 14 residues long. Trimming cost V 4 bases and J 0 bases, with 8 bases left between them. CDR1 and CDR2 from the germline V gene are SGDLS and YYNGEE.

In its sample, this clonotype was seen a few times. V is TRBV6-6 and J is TRBJ2-7; D might be TRBD1 or TRBD2, each matching 5 bases. The CDR3 spans 13 residues. V dropped 7 bases and J dropped 5 bases, with 15 bases sitting between them. Per germline, CDR1 MNHNY and CDR2 SVGAGI (reference sequence). The CDR3 region is CASTVRGRDEQYF. The CDR3 DNA reads TGTGCCAGCACAGTCCGGGGCAGGGACGAGCAGTACTTC.

At least ten counts were recorded for this clonotype. The rearrangement uses TRBV6-5 and TRBJ2-3, with D tentatively TRBD1 (6 bases). Germline V gene sequence: CDR1 MNHEY, CDR2 SVGAGI. This CDR3 contains 14 residues. With 4 bases removed from V and 2 bases from J, the gap between germline ends came to 10 bases. CDR3: CASSWGHNTDTQYF. The CDR3 bases are TGTGCCAGCAGTTGGGGACACAACACAGATACGCAGTATTTT.